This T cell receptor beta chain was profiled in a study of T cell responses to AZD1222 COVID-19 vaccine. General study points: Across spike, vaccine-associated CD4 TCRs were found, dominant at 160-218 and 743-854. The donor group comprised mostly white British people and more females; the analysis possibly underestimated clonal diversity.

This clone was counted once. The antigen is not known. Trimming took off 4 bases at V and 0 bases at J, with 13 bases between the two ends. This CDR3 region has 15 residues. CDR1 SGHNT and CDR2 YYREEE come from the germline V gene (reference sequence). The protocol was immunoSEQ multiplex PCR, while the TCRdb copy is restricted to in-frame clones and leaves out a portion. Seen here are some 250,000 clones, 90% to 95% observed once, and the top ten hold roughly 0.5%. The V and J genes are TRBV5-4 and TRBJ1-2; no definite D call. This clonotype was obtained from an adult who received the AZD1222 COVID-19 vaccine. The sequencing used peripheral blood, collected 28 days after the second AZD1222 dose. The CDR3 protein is CASSPAFGSNYGYTF. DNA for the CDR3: TGTGCCAGCAGCCCCGCCTTCGGGTCTAACTATGGCTACACCTTC.